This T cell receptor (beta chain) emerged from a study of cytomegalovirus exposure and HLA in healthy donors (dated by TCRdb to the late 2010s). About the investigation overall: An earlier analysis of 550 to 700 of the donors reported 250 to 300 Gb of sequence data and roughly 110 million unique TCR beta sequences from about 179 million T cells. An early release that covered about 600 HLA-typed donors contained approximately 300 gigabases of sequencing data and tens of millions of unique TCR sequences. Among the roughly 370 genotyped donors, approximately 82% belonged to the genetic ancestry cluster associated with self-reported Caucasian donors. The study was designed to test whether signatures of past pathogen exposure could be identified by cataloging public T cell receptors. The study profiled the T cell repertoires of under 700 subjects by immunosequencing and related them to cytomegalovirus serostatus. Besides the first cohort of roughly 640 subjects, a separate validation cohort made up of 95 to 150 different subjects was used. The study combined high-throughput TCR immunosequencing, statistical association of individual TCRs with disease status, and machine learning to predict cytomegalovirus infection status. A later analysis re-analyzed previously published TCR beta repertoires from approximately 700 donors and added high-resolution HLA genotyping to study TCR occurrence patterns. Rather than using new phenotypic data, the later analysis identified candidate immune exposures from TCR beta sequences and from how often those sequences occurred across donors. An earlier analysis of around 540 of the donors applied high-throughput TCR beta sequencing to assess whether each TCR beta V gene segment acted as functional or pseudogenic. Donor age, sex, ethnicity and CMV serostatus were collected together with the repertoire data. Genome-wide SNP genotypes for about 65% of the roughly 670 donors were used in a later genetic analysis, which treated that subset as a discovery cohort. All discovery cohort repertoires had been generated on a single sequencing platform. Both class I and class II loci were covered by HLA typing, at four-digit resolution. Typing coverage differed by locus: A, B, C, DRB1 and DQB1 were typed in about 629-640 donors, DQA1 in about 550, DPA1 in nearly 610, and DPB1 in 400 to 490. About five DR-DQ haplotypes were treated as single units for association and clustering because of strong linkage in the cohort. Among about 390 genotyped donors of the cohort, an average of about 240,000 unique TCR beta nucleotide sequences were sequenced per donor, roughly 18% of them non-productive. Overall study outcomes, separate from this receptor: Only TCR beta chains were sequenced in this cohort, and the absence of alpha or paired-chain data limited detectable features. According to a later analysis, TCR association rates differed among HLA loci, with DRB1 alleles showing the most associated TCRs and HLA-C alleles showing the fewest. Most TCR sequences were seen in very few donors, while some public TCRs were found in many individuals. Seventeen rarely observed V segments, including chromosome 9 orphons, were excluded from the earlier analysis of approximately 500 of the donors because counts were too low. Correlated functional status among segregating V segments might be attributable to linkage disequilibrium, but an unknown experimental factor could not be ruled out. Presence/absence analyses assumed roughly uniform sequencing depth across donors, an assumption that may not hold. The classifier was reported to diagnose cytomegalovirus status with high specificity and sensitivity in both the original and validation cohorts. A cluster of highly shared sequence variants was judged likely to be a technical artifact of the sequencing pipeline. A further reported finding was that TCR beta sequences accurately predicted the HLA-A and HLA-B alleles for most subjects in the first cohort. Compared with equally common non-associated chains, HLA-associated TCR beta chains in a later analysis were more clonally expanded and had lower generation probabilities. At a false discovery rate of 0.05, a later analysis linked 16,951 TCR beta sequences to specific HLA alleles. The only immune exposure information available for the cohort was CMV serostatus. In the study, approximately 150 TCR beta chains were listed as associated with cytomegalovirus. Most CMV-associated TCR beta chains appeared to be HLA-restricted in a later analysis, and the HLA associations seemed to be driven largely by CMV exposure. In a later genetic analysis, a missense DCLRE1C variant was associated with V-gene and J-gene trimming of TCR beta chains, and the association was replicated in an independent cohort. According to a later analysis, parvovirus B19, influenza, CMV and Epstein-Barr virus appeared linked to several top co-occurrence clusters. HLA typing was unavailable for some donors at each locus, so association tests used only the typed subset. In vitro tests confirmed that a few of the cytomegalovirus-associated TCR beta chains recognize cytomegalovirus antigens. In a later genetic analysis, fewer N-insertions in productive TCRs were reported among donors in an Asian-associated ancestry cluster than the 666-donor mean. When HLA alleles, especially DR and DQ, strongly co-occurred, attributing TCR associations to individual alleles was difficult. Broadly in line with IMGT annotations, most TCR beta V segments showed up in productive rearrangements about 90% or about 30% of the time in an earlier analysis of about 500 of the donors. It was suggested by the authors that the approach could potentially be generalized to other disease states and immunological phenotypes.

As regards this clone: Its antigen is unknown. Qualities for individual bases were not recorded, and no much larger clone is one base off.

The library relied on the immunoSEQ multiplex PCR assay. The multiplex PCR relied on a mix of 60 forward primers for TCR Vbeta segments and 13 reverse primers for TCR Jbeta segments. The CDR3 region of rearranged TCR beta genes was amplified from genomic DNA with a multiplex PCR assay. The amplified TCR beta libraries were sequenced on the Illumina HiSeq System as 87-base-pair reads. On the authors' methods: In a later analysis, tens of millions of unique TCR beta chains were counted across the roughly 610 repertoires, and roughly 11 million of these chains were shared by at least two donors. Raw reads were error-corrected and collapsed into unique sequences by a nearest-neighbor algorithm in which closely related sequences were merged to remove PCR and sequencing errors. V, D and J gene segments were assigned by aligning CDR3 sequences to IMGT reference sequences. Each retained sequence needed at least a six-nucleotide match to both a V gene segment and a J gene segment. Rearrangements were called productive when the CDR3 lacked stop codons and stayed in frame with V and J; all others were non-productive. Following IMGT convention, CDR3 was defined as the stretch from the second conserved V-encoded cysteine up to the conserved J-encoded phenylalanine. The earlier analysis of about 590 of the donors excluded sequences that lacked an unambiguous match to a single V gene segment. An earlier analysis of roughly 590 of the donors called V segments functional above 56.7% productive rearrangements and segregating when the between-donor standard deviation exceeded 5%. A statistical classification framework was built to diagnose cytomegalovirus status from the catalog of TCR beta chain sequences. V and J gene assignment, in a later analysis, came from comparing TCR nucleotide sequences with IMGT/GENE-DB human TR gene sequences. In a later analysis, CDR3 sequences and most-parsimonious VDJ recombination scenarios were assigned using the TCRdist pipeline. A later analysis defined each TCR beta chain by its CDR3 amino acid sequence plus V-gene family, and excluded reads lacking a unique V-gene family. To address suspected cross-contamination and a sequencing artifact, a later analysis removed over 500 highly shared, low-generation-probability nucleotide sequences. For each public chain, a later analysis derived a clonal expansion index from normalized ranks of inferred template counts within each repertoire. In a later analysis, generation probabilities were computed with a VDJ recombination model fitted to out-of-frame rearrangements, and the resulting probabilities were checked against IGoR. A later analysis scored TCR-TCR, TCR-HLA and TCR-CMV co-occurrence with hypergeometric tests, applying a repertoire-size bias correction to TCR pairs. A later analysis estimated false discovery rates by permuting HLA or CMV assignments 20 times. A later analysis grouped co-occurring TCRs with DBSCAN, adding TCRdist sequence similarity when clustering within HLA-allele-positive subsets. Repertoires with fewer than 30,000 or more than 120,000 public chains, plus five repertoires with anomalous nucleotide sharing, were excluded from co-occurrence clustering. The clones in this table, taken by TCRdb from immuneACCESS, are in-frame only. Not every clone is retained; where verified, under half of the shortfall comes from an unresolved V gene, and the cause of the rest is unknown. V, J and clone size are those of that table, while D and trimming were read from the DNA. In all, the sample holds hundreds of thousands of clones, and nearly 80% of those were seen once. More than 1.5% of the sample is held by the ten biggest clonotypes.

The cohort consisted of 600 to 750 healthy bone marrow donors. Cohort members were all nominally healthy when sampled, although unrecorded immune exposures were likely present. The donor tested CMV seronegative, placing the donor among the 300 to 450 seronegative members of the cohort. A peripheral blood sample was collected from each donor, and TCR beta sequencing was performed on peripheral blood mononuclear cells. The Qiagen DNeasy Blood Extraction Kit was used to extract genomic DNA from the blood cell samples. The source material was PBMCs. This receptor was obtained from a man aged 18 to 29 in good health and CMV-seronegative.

In nucleotide form, the sequence is TGTGCCAGCAGCGTAATCGGGGGAAACGAGCAGTACTTC. This yields the protein CASSVIGGNEQYF. The rearrangement joined TRBV7-6 to TRBJ2-7; possibly the D gene is TRBD2, per 6 matching bases. Based on the germline V gene, the CDR1 and CDR2 sequences are SGHVS and FNYEAQ. Including cysteine and phenylalanine, the CDR3 has 13 amino acids. Of all the DNA, just the CDR3 is kept, 39 bases in frame from base 1. The trim is 5 bases for V and 5 bases for J, with a gap of 13 bases between the germline ends.